This entry is about one T cell receptor beta chain. This sample is part of a study of cytomegalovirus exposure and HLA in healthy donors. Germline V lookup: CDR1 SGHRS, CDR2 YFSETQ. Trimming cost V 3 bases and J 8 bases, with 9 bases left between them. The CDR3 has 13 amino acids. Both 60 Vbeta primers and 13 Jbeta primers went into the PCR. Profiling relied on immunoSEQ multiplex PCR, and the TCRdb table lists in-frame clones only, not all of them. The sample includes 200,000 or so clones, 80% to 85% of them seen just once. Sequencing was carried out using PBMCs. This rearrangement joins TRBV5-1 to TRBJ1-6; D is uncertain. The TCR comes from a woman aged 45 to 65 in good health and CMV-seropositive. This CDR3 reads CASSSLQDSPLHF. The CDR3, as DNA: TGCGCCAGCAGCTCACTCCAAGATTCACCCCTCCACTTT.